In this sample, the clone carrying this T cell receptor beta chain turned up many times. Each CDR3 protein gets one entry after TCRdb re-called the 5' RACE reads with MiXCR. The sample has some 29,000 distinct CDR3 sequences, about 12% seen once. The germline gives CDR1 SGHRS, CDR2 YFSETQ. This CDR3 has 17 amino acids. The V end lost 0 bases, the J end lost 0 bases, and 13 bases lay between the germline ends. This sample stems from a study of neurological immune-mediated disorders. Sample: PBMCs. V gene TRBV5-1 combines with J gene TRBJ2-4; D is uncertain. This TCR was recovered from a man in his sixties in good health. CDR3 region: CASSLDTYPIAKNIQYF. In DNA, the CDR3 is TGCGCCAGCAGCTTGGATACCTACCCAATAGCCAAAAACATTCAGTACTTC.